What follows are 24 T cell receptor beta chains derived from one specimen sequenced in a study of T cell responses to AZD1222 COVID-19 vaccine (dated by TCRdb to about 2021). The library was built by means of the immunoSEQ multiplex PCR assay. As stored in TCRdb, this immuneACCESS dataset retains in-frame rearrangements with V and J assigned. A fraction of the clones does not appear; measured against another copy, unresolved V genes explain less than half of the discrepancy, and the remainder lacks a known reason. In this sample the table shows 130,000 to 150,000 clones, about 91% of which occur a single time. The ten largest clones take up roughly 2% of the sample. According to the study, the label for this sample's time point signals: baseline before first vaccination. The sample consisted of peripheral blood, taken on day 0 of AZD1222 vaccination. These receptors all stem from an adult in good health.

The chain couples TRBV6-5 to TRBJ2-3; 7 bases map to TRBD2. The CDR3 covers 15 residues. The germline V gene has CDR1 MNHEY and CDR2 SVGAGI. Trimming removed 5 bases from V and 0 bases from J; junction bases left unmatched: 5. CDR3 nucleotides: TGTGCCAGCAGTCTCCTAGCGGCTAGCACAGATACGCAGTATTTT. This translates into CASSLLAASTDTQYF.

The chain links TRBV29-1 to TRBJ2-1, with D perhaps being TRBD1 or TRBD2 (6 bases each). This CDR3 has 11 amino acids. The V end was cut by 4 bases, the J end by 13 bases, with 14 bases between. Germline-derived CDR1 and CDR2 are SQVTM and ANQGSEA. The CDR3 here is CSVAGGGGQFF. The CDR3 coding sequence is TGCAGCGTTGCAGGTGGAGGGGGTCAGTTCTTC.

This clone appeared a single time. The chain employs TRBV27 and TRBJ2-1; 12 nucleotides agree with TRBD1. Germline-derived CDR1 and CDR2 are MNHEY and SMNVEV (reference sequence). The CDR3 spans 15 residues. The CDR3 DNA is TGTCCCCGGGACAGGGGGCCCTCCCTTTTCTTTAGGGCGTTCTTC. Translating it yields CPRDRGPSLFFRAFF.

As to this clone: The conserved phenylalanine or tryptophan is not found at the CDR3 terminus, so this likely reflects a read error. No DNA is shown, since the ends of the CDR3 on it are uncertain; the CDR3 is the one TCRdb lists. The V call is TRBV28, the J call TRBJ2-7; the table names TRBD1, a call not compared with the DNA. Ends included, the CDR3 has 11 residues. Looked up from germline, CDR1 is MDHEN and CDR2 is SYDVKM. The CDR3 here is CASRDGTATLL.

This chain connects TRBV5-1 to TRBJ2-1; the match to TRBD2 covers 11 bases. Germline CDR1 SGHRS, CDR2 YFSETQ. The CDR3 is 16 amino acids. Trimming removed 0 bases from V and 6 bases from J; junction bases left unmatched: 5. CDR3 protein: CASSLVGTSGFNEQFF. CDR3 DNA: TGCGCCAGCAGCTTGGTAGGGACTAGCGGTTTCAATGAGCAGTTCTTC.

The chain links TRBV5-8 to TRBJ2-5; 8 bases match TRBD1. The CDR3 contains 14 residues. Germline V gives CDR1 SGHTS, CDR2 YDEGEE. V lost 0 bases to trimming and J lost 7 bases; unmatched junction nucleotides: 5. CDR3 amino acids: CASSLGDRSGTQYF. CDR3 in DNA: TGTGCCAGCAGCTTGGGGGACAGGTCTGGGACCCAGTACTTC.

The CDR3 DNA is TGTGCCAGTAGATTCCATGGGACCGTCACGCGAAACACCATATATTTT. It codes for CASRFHGTVTRNTIYF. V usage is TRBV19 and J usage is TRBJ1-3; D possibly corresponds to TRBD1 (5 bases). There are 16 residues in the CDR3. CDR1 is LNHDA and CDR2 is SQIVND in the germline V gene (reference sequence). The V end was cut by 6 bases, the J end by 5 bases, with 20 bases between.

V usage is TRBV4-2 and J usage is TRBJ2-3; tentatively, D is TRBD2 (5 bases). V gave up 4 bases and J gave up 5 bases, with 19 bases separating them. CDR3 length: 16 amino acids. The germline gives CDR1 LGHNA, CDR2 YNFKEQ. CDR3 amino acids: CASSPGLEAAGDTQYF. The CDR3 bases are TGTGCCAGCAGCCCGGGCCTTGAGGCTGCGGGAGATACGCAGTATTTT.

The J gene is TRBJ2-5, the V gene TRBV20-1, with TRBD2 as a possible D gene (6 bases). V was shortened by 3 bases and J by 5 bases, with 19 bases between the two germline ends. This CDR3 has 15 residues. Germline V gene data show CDR1 as DFQATT and CDR2 as SNEGSKA (reference sequence). CDR3 sequence reads: CSASAASLSGETQYF. The CDR3 DNA is TGCAGTGCTAGTGCAGCCTCCTTGAGCGGGGAGACCCAGTACTTC.

The J gene is TRBJ1-2, the V gene TRBV7-3, with D possibly being TRBD1 (6 bases). The CDR3 sequence is 16 residues long. V was pared by 1 base and J by 6 bases, with 18 bases between. CDR1 and CDR2 (germline): SGHTA, FQGTGA. CDR3 amino acids: CASSLKGKGVSDGYTF. The CDR3 DNA reads TGTGCCAGCAGCTTAAAAGGAAAGGGGGTGTCAGATGGCTACACCTTC.

The chain uses TRBV11-2 and TRBJ2-3; 8 positions match TRBD2. CDR3 size: 14 residues. V was pared by 8 bases and J by 4 bases, with 8 bases of the junction left unmatched. The germline V gene encodes CDR1 SGHAT and CDR2 FQNNGV. In nucleotides, the CDR3 is TGTGCCAGCCGGTGGGCTAGCGGGTCAGATACGCAGTATTTT. This translates into CASRWASGSDTQYF.

This chain links TRBV5-6 with TRBJ1-2; D is uncertain. V lost 2 bases to trimming and J lost 5 bases, with 13 bases between them. CDR1 is SGHDT and CDR2 is YYEEEE in the germline V gene. The CDR3 sequence is 14 residues long. CDR3 in amino acids: CASSLRGRHYGYTF. DNA for the CDR3: TGTGCCAGCAGCTTAAGAGGACGGCATTATGGCTACACCTTC.

The chain uses TRBV18 and TRBJ1-2, with a weak D call TRBD1 (6 bases). CDR1 and CDR2 (germline): KGHSH, LQKENI. The V and J ends lost 3 bases and 0 bases respectively, with 11 bases between them. There are 15 residues in the CDR3. The CDR3 bases are TGTGCCAGCTCACCGAGAGAGGGGGCTAACTATGGCTACACCTTC. Its protein product is CASSPREGANYGYTF.

The chain is built from TRBV6-5 and TRBJ1-4; TRBD1 agrees at 7 bases. Germline-derived CDR1 and CDR2 are MNHEY and SVGAGI. The CDR3 length is 13 residues. Trimming at V came to 5 bases and at J to 7 bases, leaving 4 bases not matched to a gene. The CDR3 reads CASSRQGGEKLFF. CDR3 DNA sequence: TGTGCCAGCAGTCGTCAGGGGGGTGAAAAACTGTTTTTT.

V and J are TRBV9 and TRBJ1-5; tentative D call: TRBD1 (5 bases). The CDR3 runs to 15 residues. Trimming took off 0 bases at V and 2 bases at J, with 9 bases between the two ends. The germline gives CDR1 SGDLS, CDR2 YYNGEE. CDR3 nucleotides: TGTGCCAGCAGCGTAGGACAGCAAGGCAATCAGCCCCAGCATTTT. Translating gives CASSVGQQGNQPQHF.

The chain couples TRBV2 to TRBJ1-5; D is ambiguous. Deletions cut 2 bases from V and 3 bases from J, with 8 bases between. The germline V gene has CDR1 SNHLY and CDR2 FYNNEI. The CDR3 length is 14 residues. Written as DNA, the CDR3 is TGTGCCAGCAGTGAAAGGCCAGTCAATCAGCCCCAGCATTTT. Protein: CASSERPVNQPQHF.

This clone came up once. The chain is built from TRBV30 and TRBJ1-5; D is ambiguous. Germline CDR1 reads GTSNPN; CDR2 reads SVGIG (reference sequence). The length of the CDR3 is 13 residues. Trimming cost V 0 bases and J 4 bases, with 7 bases left between them. The CDR3 is CAWSVSLNQPQHF. CDR3 DNA: TGTGCCTGGAGTGTAAGCTTAAATCAGCCCCAGCATTTT. Together with reference TRBV30 and TRBJ1-5, the CDR3 gives the full variable domain: SQTIHQWPATLVQPVGSPLSLECTVEGTSNPNLYWYRQAAGRGLQLLFYSVGIGQISSEVPQNLSASRPQDRQFILSSKKLLLSDSGFYLCAWSVSLNQPQHFGDGTRLSIL.

V gene TRBV5-1 combines with J gene TRBJ2-1, with 10 nucleotides matching TRBD1. The V segment lost 2 bases and the J segment 6 bases; nucleotides outside the gene matches: 5. Germline CDR1 reads SGHRS; CDR2 reads YFSETQ. This CDR3 comprises 15 residues. DNA for the CDR3: TGCGCCAGCAGCTTTGACAGGGGGCGCGTCAATGAGCAGTTCTTC. Residues: CASSFDRGRVNEQFF.

The rearrangement links TRBV25-1 to TRBJ2-7, with 8 bases lining up with TRBD2. Trimming removed 8 bases from V and 3 bases from J; junction bases left unmatched: 6. Germline loops: CDR1 MGHDK, CDR2 SYGVNS. CDR3 length equals 13 residues. The CDR3 protein is CASGSGSYYEQYF. The CDR3 nucleotides are TGTGCCAGCGGCAGCGGGAGCTACTACGAGCAGTACTTC.

This chain joins TRBV19 and TRBJ2-7; D not certain. The germline V gene has CDR1 LNHDA and CDR2 SQIVND (reference sequence). The CDR3 runs 12 residues. The germline V and J ends were trimmed by 8 bases and 0 bases, with 8 bases remaining between them. CDR3 coding DNA: TGTGCCAGTCACGGAAGCTCCTACGAGCAGTACTTC. Amino acids: CASHGSSYEQYF. Looking up the rest from reference TRBV19 and TRBJ2-7 gives the full variable domain: DGGITQSPKYLFRKEGQNVTLSCEQNLNHDAMYWYRQDPGQGLRLIYYSQIVNDFQKGDIAEGYSVSREKKESFPLTVTSAQKNPTAFYLCASHGSSYEQYFGPGTRLTVT.

The chain links TRBV29-1 to TRBJ1-2; D is unclear. Germline CDR1 reads SQVTM; CDR2 reads ANQGSEA. V was cut by 6 bases and J by 1 base, with 9 bases left in between. The CDR3 loop spans 12 amino acids. CDR3 residues: CSVAVRNYGYTF. The CDR3 region has the DNA TGCAGCGTCGCGGTCCGTAACTATGGCTACACCTTC.

This chain links TRBV11-3 with TRBJ1-3; tentative D call: TRBD1 (5 bases). CDR3 size: 14 residues. Germline V gene lookup returns CDR1 SGHNT and CDR2 YENEEA. Deletions cut 6 bases from V and 4 bases from J, with 13 bases between. The CDR3 sequence: CASSSGLSGNTIYF. For the CDR3, the DNA is TGTGCCAGCAGTTCGGGACTCTCCGGAAACACCATATATTTT.

This chain uses TRBV18 with TRBJ2-1, with TRBD1 matching over 7 bases. With V trimmed by 3 bases and J by 9 bases, 11 bases remained unmatched. The CDR3 covers 15 residues. Germline V lookup: CDR1 KGHSH, CDR2 LQKENI. The CDR3 sequence is CASSPTGQSFSEQFF. CDR3 DNA sequence: TGTGCCAGCTCACCCACGGGACAGAGTTTTAGTGAGCAGTTCTTC. The complete variable domain, with remaining parts taken from reference TRBV18 and TRBJ2-1, reads NAGVMQNPRHLVRRRGQEARLRCSPMKGHSHVYWYRQLPEEGLKFMVYLQKENIIDESGMPKERFSAEFPKEGPSILRIQQVVRGDSAAYFCASSPTGQSFSEQFFGPGTRLTVL.

The chain links TRBV5-1 to TRBJ1-2; 7 nucleotides line up with TRBD1. The CDR3 loop spans 14 amino acids. Germline V gives CDR1 SGHRS, CDR2 YFSETQ. After removal of 2 bases from V and 4 bases from J, the junction contained 5 bases not matched to a gene. The CDR3 nucleotides read TGCGCCAGCAGCTTAACAGGGGTCTCCTATGGCTACACCTTC. Amino acid sequence: CASSLTGVSYGYTF.